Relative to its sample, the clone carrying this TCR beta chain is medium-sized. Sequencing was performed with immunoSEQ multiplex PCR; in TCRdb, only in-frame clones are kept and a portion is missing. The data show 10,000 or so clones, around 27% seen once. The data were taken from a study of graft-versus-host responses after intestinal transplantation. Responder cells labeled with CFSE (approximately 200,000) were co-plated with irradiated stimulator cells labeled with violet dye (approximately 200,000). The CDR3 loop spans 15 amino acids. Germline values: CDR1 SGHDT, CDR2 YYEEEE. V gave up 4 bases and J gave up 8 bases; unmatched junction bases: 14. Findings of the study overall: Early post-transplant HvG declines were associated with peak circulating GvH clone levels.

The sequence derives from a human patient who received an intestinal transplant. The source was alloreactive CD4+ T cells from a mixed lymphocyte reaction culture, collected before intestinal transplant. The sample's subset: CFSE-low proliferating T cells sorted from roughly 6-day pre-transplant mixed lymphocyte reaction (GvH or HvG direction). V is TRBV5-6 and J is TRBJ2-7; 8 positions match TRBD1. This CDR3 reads CASSPRDRPILKQYF. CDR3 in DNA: TGTGCCAGCAGCCCCCGGGACAGGCCTATTTTAAAGCAGTACTTC. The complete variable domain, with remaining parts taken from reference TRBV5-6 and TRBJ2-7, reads DAGVTQSPTHLIKTRGQQVTLRCSPKSGHDTVSWYQQALGQGPQFIFQYYEEEERQRGNFPDRFSGHQFPNYSSELNVNALLLGDSALYLCASSPRDRPILKQYFGPGTRLTVT.